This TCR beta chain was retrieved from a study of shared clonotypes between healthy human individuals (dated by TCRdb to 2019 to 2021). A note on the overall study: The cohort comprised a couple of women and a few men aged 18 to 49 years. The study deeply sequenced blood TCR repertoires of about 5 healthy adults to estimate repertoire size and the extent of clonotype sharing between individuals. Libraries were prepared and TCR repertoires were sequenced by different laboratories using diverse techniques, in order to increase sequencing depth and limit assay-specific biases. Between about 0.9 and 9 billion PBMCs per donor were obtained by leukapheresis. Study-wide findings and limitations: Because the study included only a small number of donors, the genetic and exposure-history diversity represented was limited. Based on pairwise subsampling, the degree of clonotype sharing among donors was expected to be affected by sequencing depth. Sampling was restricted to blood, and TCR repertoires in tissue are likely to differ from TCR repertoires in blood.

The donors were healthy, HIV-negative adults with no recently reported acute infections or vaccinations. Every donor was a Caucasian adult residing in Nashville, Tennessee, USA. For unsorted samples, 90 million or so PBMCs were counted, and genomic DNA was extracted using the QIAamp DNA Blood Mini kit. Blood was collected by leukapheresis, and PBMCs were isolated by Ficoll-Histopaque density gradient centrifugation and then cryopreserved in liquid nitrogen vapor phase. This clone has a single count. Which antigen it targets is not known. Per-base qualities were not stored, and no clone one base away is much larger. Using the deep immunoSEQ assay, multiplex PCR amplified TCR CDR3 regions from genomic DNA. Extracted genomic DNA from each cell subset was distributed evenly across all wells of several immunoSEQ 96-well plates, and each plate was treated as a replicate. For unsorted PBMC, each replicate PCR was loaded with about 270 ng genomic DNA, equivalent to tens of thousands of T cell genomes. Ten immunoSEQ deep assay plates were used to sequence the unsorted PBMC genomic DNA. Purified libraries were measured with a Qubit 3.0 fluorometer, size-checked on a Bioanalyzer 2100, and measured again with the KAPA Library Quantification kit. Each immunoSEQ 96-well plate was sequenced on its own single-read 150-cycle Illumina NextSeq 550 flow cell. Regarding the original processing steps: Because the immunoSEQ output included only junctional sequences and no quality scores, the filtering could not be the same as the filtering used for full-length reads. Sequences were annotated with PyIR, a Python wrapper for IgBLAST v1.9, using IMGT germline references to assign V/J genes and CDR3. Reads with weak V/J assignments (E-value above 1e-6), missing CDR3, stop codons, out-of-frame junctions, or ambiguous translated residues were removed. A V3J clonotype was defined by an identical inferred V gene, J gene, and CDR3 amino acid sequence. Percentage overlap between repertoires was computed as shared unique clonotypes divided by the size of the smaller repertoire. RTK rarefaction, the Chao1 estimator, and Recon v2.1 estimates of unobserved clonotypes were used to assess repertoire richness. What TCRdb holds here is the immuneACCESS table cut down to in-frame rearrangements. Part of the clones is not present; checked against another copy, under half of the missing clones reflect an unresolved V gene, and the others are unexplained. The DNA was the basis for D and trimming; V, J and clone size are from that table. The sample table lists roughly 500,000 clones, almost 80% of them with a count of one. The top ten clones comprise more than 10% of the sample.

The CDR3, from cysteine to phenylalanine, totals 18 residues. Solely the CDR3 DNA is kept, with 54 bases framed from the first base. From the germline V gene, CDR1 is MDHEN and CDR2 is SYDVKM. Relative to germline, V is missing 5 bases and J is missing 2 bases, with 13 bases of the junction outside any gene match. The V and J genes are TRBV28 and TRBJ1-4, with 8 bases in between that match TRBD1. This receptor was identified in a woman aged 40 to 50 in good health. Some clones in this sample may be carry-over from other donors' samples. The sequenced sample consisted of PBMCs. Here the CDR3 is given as CASSTRTGFGSTNEKLFF. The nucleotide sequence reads TGTGCCAGCAGTACCCGGACAGGGTTCGGTTCCACTAATGAAAAACTGTTTTTT.